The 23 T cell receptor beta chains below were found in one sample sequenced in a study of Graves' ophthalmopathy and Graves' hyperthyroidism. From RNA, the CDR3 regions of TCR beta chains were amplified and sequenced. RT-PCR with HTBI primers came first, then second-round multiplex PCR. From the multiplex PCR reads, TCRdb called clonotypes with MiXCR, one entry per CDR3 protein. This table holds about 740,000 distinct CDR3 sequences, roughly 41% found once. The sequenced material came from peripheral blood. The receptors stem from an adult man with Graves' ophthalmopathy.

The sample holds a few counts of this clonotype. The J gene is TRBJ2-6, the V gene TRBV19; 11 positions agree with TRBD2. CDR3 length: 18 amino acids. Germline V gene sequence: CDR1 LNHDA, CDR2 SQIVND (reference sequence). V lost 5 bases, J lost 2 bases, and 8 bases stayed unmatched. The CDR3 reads CASSGTSGGLAGANVLTF. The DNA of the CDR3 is TGTGCCAGTAGTGGAACTAGCGGGGGCCTTGCTGGGGCCAACGTCCTGACTTTC. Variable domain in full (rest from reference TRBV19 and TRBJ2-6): DGGITQSPKYLFRKEGQNVTLSCEQNLNHDAMYWYRQDPGQGLRLIYYSQIVNDFQKGDIAEGYSVSREKKESFPLTVTSAQKNPTAFYLCASSGTSGGLAGANVLTFGAGSRLTVL.

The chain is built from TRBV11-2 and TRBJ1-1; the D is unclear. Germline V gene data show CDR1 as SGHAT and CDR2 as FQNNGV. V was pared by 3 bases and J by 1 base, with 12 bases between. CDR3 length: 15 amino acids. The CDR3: CASSFISGGNTEAFF. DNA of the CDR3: TGTGCCAGCAGCTTTATTTCCGGCGGGAACACTGAAGCTTTCTTT.

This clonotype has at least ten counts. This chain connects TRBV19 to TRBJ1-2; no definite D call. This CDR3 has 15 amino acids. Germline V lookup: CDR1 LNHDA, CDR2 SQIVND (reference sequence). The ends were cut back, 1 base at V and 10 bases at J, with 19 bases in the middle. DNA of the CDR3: TGTGCCAGTAGTATAGTCGGGCCCAGCTTCGGAAACTACACCTTC. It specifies CASSIVGPSFGNYTF.

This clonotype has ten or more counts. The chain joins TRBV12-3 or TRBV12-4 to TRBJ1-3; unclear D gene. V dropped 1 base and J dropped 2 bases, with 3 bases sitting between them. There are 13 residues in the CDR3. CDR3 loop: CASSLDAGNTIYF. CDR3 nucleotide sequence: TGTGCCAGCAGTTTAGACGCTGGAAACACCATATATTTT.

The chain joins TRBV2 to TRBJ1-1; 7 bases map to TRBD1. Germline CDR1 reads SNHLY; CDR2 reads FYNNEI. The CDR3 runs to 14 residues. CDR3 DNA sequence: TGTGCGCATAGTCGAAGGGGGCGAGGCACTGAAGCTTTCTTT. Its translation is CAHSRRGRGTEAFF.

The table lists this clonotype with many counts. The CDR3 spells CASRPQGRFLSLQGYTF. The DNA of the CDR3 is TGTGCCAGCAGGCCCCAGGGGCGCTTTCTAAGCTTACAGGGCTACACCTTC. V and J are TRBV2 and TRBJ1-2; perhaps TRBD1 as D (6 bases). Trimming took off 6 bases at V and 8 bases at J, with 28 bases between the two ends. CDR1 is SNHLY and CDR2 is FYNNEI in the germline V gene. The CDR3 is 17 residues long.

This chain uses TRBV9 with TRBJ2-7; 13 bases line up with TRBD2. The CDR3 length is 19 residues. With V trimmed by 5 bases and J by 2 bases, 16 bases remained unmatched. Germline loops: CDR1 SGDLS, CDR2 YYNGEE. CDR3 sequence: CASSPPGTGLAGPTYEQYF. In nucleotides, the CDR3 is TGTGCCAGCAGTCCCCCCGGGACGGGACTAGCGGGGCCCACCTACGAGCAGTACTTC.

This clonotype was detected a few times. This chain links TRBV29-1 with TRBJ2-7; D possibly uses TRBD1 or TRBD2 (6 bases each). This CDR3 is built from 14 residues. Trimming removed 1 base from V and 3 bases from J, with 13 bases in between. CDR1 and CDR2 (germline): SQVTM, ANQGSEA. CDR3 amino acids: CSVEVGGMDYEQYF. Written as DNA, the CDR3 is TGCAGCGTTGAAGTAGGGGGGATGGACTACGAGCAGTACTTC.

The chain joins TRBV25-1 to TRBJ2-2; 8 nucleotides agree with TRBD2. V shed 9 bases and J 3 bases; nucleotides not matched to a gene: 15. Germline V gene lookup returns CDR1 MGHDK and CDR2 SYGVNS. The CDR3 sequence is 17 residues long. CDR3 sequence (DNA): TGTGCCAGTAGATCCCCTGGAAGCGGGAGTGACACCGGGGAGCTGTTTTTT. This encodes CASRSPGSGSDTGELFF.

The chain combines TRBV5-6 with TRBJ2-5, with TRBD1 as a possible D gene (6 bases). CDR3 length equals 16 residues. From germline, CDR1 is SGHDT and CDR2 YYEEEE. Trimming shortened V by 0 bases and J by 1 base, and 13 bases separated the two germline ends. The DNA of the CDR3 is TGTGCCAGCAGCTTGGATGGGGGACACCTCCAAGAGACCCAGTACTTC. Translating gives CASSLDGGHLQETQYF. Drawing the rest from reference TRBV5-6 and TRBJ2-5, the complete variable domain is DAGVTQSPTHLIKTRGQQVTLRCSPKSGHDTVSWYQQALGQGPQFIFQYYEEEERQRGNFPDRFSGHQFPNYSSELNVNALLLGDSALYLCASSLDGGHLQETQYFGPGTRLLVL.

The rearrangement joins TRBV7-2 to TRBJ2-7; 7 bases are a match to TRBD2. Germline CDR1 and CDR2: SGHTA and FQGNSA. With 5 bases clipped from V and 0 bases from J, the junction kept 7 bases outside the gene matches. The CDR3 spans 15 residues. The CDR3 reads CASSRGGGSSYEQYF. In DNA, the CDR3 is TGTGCCAGCAGCAGAGGTGGCGGGAGCTCCTACGAGCAGTACTTC.

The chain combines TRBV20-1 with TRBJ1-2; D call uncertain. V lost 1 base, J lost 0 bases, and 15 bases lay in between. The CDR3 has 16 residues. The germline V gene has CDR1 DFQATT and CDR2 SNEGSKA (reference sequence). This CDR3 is CSARAGSGNSNYGYTF. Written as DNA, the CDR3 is TGCAGTGCTAGAGCCGGCTCGGGGAACTCTAACTATGGCTACACCTTC.

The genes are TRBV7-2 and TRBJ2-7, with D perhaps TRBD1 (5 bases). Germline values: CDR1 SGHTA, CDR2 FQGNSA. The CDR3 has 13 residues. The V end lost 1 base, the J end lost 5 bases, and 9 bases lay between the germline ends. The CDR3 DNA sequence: TGTGCCAGCAGCTTAGTAGGACACGACGAGCAGTACTTC. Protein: CASSLVGHDEQYF.

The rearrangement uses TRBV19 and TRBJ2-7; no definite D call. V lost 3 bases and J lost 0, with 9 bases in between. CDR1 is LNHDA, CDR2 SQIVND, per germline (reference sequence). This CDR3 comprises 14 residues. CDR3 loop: CASSINRPSYEQYF. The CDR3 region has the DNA TGTGCCAGTAGTATCAACAGACCCTCCTACGAGCAGTACTTC.

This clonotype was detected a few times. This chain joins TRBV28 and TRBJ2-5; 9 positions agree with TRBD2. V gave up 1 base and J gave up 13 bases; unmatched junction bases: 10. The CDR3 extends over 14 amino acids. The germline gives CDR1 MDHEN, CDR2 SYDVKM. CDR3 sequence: CASSLLTSGPVPYF. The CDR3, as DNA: TGTGCCAGCAGTTTATTGACTAGCGGTCCCGTGCCGTACTTC.

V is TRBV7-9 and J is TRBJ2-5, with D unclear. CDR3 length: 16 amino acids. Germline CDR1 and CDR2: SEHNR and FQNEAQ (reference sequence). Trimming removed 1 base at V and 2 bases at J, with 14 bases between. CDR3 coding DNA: TGTGCCAGCAGCTTAGTATTGGCTAGAAGACAAGAGACCCAGTACTTC. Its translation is CASSLVLARRQETQYF. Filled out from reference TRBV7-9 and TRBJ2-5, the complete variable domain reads DTGVSQNPRHKITKRGQNVTFRCDPISEHNRLYWYRQTLGQGPEFLTYFQNEAQLEKSRLLSDRFSAERPKGSFSTLEIQRTEQGDSAMYLCASSLVLARRQETQYFGPGTRLLVL.

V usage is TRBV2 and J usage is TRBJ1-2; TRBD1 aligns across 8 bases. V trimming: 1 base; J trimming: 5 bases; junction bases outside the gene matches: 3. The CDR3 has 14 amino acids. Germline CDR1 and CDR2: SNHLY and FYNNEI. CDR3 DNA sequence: TGTGCCAGCAGTGAAGGGACAGGGCTGTATGGCTACACCTTC. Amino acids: CASSEGTGLYGYTF.

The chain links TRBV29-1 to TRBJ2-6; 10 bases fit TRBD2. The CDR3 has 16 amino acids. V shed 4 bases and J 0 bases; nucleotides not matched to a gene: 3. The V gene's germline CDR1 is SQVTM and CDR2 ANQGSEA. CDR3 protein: CSVVLAGDSGANVLTF. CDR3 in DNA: TGCAGCGTTGTCCTAGCGGGGGACTCTGGGGCCAACGTCCTGACTTTC.

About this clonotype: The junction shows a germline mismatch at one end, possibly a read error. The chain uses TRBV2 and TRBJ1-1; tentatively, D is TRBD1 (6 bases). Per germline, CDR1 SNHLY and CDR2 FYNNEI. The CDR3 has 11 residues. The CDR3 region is CASRGSPQAFF. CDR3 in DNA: TGTGCTAGCAGGGGATCGCCCCAAGCTTTCTTT.

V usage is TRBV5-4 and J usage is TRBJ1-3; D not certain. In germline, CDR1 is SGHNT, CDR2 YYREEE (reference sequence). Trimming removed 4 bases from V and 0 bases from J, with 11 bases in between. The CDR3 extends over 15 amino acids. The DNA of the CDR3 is TGTGCCAGCAGCCAAGGGCCCCGCTCTGGAAACACCATATATTTT. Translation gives CASSQGPRSGNTIYF.

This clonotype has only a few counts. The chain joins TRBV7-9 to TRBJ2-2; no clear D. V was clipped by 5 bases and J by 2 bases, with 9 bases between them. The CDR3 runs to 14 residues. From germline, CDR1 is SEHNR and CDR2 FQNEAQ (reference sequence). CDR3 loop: CASSRKGNTGELFF. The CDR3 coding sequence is TGTGCCAGCAGCCGAAAGGGAAACACCGGGGAGCTGTTTTTT.

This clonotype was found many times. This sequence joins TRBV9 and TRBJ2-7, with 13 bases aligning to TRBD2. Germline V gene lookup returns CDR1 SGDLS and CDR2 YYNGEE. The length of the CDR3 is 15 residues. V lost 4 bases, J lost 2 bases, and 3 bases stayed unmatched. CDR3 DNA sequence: TGTGCCAGCAGCCGGACTAGCGGGGGCACCTACGAGCAGTACTTC. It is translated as CASSRTSGGTYEQYF.

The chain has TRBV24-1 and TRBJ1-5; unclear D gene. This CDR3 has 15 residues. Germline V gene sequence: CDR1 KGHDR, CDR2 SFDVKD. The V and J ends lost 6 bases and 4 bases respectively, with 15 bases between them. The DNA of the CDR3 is TGTGCCACCAGTTTATGGGGTCAGAGGAATCAGCCCCAGCATTTT. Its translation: CATSLWGQRNQPQHF.